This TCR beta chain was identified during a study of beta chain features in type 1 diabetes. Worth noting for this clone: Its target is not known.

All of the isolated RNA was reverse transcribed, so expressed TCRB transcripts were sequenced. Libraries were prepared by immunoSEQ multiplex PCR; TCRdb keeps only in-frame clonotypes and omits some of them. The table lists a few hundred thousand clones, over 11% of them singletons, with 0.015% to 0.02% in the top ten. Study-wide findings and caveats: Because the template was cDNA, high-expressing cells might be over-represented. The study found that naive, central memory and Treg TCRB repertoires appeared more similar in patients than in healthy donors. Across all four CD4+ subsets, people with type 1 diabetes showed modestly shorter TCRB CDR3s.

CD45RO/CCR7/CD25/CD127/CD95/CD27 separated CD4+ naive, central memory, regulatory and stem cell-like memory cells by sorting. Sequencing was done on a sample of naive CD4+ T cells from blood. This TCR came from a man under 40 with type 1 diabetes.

CDR3 bases: TGTGCCAGCAGCGTCGACCAGGGGTATGATTCACCCCTCCACTTT. This sequence encodes CASSVDQGYDSPLHF. The rearrangement joins TRBV2 to TRBJ1-6, with a possible D match to TRBD1 (6 bases). The CDR3 contains 15 residues. The germline V gene has CDR1 SNHLY and CDR2 FYNNEI. V shed 6 bases and J shed 8 bases, with 17 bases lying between them.